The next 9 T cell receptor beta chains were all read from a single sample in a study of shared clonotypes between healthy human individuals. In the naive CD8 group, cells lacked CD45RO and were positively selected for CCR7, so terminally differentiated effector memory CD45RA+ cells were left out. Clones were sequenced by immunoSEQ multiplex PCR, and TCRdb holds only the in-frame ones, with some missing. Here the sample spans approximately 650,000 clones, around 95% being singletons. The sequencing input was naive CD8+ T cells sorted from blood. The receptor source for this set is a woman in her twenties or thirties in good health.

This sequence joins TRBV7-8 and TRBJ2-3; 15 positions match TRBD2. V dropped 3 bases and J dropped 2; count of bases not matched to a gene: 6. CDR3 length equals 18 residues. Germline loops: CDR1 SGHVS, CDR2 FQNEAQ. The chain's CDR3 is CASSFGLAGGLPTDTQYF. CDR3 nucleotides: TGTGCCAGCAGCTTCGGACTAGCGGGAGGGCTCCCCACAGATACGCAGTATTTT.

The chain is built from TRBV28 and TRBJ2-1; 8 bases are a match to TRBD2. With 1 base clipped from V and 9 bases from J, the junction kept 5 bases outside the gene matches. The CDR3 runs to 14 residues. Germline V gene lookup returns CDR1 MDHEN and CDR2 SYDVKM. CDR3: CASSLFVRGGEQFF. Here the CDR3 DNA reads TGTGCCAGCAGTTTATTCGTTCGGGGGGGTGAGCAGTTCTTC.

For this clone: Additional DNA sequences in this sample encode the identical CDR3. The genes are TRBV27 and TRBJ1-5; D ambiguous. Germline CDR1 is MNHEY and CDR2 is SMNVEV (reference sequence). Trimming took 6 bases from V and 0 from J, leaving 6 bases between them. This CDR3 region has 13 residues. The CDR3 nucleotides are TGTGCCAGCAGAGGCAATAGCAATCAGCCCCAGCATTTT. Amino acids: CASRGNSNQPQHF.

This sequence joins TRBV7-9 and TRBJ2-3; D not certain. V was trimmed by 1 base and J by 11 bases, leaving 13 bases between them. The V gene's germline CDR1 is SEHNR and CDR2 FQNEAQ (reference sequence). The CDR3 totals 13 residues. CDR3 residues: CASSLVVPGGQYF. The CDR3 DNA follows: TGTGCCAGCAGCTTAGTTGTTCCAGGCGGGCAGTATTTT.

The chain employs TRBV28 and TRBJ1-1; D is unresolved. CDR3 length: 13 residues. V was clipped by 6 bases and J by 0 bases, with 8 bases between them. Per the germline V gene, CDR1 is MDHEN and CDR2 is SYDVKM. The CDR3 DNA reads TGTGCCAGCAGATACAGCCTGAACACTGAAGCTTTCTTT. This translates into CASRYSLNTEAFF.

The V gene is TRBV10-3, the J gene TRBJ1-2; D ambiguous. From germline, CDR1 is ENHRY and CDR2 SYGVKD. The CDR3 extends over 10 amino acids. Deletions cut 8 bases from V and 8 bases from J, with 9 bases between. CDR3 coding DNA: TGTGCCATCGGCTCAGGAGGCTACACCTTC. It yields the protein CAIGSGGYTF.

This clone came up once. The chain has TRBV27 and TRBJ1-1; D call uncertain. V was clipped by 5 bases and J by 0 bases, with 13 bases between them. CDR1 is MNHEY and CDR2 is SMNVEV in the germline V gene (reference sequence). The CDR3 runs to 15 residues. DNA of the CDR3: TGTGCCAGCAGTCCCGGAGAGACCATGAACACTGAAGCTTTCTTT. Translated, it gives CASSPGETMNTEAFF.

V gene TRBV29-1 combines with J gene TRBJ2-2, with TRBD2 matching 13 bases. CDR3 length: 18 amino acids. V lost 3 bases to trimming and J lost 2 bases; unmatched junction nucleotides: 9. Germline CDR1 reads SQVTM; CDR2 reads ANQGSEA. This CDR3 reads CSVEIGLAGVYNTGELFF. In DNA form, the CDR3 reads TGCAGCGTTGAGATCGGACTAGCGGGAGTTTATAACACCGGGGAGCTGTTTTTT.

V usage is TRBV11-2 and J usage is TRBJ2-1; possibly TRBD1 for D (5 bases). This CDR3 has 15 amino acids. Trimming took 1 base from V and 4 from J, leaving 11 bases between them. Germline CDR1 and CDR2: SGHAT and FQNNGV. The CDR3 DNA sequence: TGTGCCAGCAGCTTAGTAACAGGTCAATACAATGAGCAGTTCTTC. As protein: CASSLVTGQYNEQFF.